This T cell receptor (beta chain) was captured in a study of response to subunit inactivated influenza vaccine (dated by TCRdb to the late 2010s). Some background on the complete study: Deep quantitative T cell receptor repertoire profiling was used in the study to track responses to a trivalent subunit inactivated influenza vaccine.

Library preparation was by RT-PCR. Instrument on record: Illumina HiSeq 2500. TCRdb applied fastp at Q25 and MiXCR to the public reads, then kept only in-frame beta chains. Every entry covers one CDR3 protein and lists the most common genes and DNA from its rows. For this sample the table gives roughly 700,000 distinct CDR3 sequences, of which 14% were detected only once. Together, the top ten hold around 6.5% of the sample. Trimming leaves V shorter by 0 bases and J shorter by 7 bases, with the junction holding 6 bases beyond the gene matches. The CDR3, from cysteine to phenylalanine, totals 17 residues. Solely the CDR3 DNA is kept, with 51 bases framed from the first base. According to the germline V gene, CDR1 reads LGHNA and CDR2 reads YNFKEQ. Concerning this clonotype itself: Its antigen has not been determined. Base-call qualities are not available, and no considerably larger clone is one nucleotide away.

Overall study outcomes, separate from this receptor: According to the authors, only a limited number of new T cells may be recruited by each seasonal influenza vaccination.

Sample: PBMCs from blood, taken 14 days before vaccination. The sequence is built from TRBV4-2 and TRBJ2-1; 13 central bases correspond to TRBD2. The sequence came from a man between 50 and 59 years old who received an inactivated influenza vaccine. Donor details come from another sample of the same person, matched by shared clones. CDR3 loop: CASSQDPRTSGRNEQFF. The DNA sequence is as follows: TGTGCCAGCAGCCAAGATCCTAGGACTAGCGGGAGAAATGAGCAGTTCTTC.